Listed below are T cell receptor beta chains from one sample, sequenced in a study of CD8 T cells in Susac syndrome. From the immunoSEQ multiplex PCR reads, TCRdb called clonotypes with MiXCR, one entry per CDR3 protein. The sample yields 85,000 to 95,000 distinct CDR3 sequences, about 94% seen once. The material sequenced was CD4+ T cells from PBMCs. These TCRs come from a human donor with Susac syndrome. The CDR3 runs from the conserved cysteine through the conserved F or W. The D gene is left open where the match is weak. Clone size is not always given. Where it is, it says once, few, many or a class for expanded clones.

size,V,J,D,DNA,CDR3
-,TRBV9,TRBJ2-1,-,TGTGCCAGCAGCGCAGACACCGTCTCCTACAATGAGCAGTTCTTC,CASSADTVSYNEQFF
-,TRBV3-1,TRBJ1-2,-,TGTGCCAGCAGGGGCTTTTATGGCTACACCTTC,CASRGFYGYTF
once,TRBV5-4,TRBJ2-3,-,TGTGCCAGCAGCCTAGGGGCTAGGGCAGTAAACACAGATACGCAGTATTTT,CASSLGARAVNTDTQYF
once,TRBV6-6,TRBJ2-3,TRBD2,TGTGCCAGCAGGATACTAGCGGGGGGCACAGATACGCAGTATTTT,CASRILAGGTDTQYF
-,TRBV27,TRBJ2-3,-,TGTGCCAGCAGTCCCTGGACTAACACAGATACGCAGTATTTT,CASSPWTNTDTQYF
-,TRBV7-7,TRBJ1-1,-,TGTGCTAGCAGCTGGACATTGGAGACTGAAGCTTTCTTT,CASSWTLETEAFF
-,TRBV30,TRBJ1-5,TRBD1,TGTGCCTGGAGTACACAGGGGGACCAGCCCCAGCATTTT,CAWSTQGDQPQHF
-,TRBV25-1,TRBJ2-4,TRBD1,TGTGCCAGCAGTGGACAGGGTACTAACATTCAGTACTTC,CASSGQGTNIQYF
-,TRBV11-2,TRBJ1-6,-,TGTGCCAGCAGCCCTCAAGGGCTCCCTGGGAATTCACCCCTCCACTTT,CASSPQGLPGNSPLHF
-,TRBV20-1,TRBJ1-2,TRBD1,TGCGGTGACAGGGGGACCGATAACTATGGCTACACCTTC,CGDRGTDNYGYTF
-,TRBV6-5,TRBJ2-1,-,TGTGCCAGCAGTAGCGGATACAATGAGCAGTTCTTC,CASSSGYNEQFF
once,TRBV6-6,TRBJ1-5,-,TGTGCCAGCAGGCCGACGGAGCAGCCCCAGCATTTT,CASRPTEQPQHF
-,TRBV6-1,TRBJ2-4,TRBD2,TGTGCCAGCAGTGAAACCCCGGGAGGGGCCAAAAACATTCAGTACTTC,CASSETPGGAKNIQYF
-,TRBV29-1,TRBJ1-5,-,TGCAGCGTTGAGGGGGGGGTAAATCAGCCCCAGCATTTT,CSVEGGVNQPQHF
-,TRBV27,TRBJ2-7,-,TGTGCCAGCAGTTTATCGTGGACAGAGGCTACCTACGAGCAGTACTTC,CASSLSWTEATYEQYF
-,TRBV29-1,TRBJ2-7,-,TGCAGCGTTCAACAGGGTCCCTACGAGCAGTACTTC,CSVQQGPYEQYF
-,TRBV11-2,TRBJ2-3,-,TGTGCCAGCACCCTTATGCATAGCACAGATACGCAGTATTTT,CASTLMHSTDTQYF
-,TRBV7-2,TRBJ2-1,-,TGTGCCAGCAGCTTGCAGGCTGGGAAGTTCTTC,CASSLQAGKFF
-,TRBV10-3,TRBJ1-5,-,TGTGCCATCGGCGGGGGAGATCAGCCCCAGCATTTT,CAIGGGDQPQHF
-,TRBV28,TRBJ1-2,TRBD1,TGTGCCAGCAGTTCGCCCGGGGACAGCCTCTATGGCTACACCTTC,CASSSPGDSLYGYTF
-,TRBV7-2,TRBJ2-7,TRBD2,TGTGCCAGCAGCTTGCAGGGACTAGCGGTCCTCTACGAGCAGTACTTC,CASSLQGLAVLYEQYF
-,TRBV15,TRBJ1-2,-,TGTGCCACCAGCAGAGCGGGCGGGGACTATGGCTACACCTTC,CATSRAGGDYGYTF
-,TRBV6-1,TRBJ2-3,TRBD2,TGTGCCAGCAGTGAAGCGAGCGGGGGGGTCGTAGATACGCAGTATTTT,CASSEASGGVVDTQYF
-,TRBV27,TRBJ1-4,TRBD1,TGTGCCAGCAGAAGGCAGGGGGTGTTCAATGACGGAAAACTGTTTTTT,CASRRQGVFNDGKLFF
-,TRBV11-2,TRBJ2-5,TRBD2,TGTGCCAGCAGCTTATTCCGGGGGGGCCACCAAGAGACCCAGTACTTC,CASSLFRGGHQETQYF
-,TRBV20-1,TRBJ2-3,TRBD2,TGCAGTGCGACTCAGGGAGCGGGGGGCACAGATACGCAGTATTTT,CSATQGAGGTDTQYF
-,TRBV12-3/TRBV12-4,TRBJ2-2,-,TGTGCCAGCAGTGACAACACCGGGGAGCTGTTTTTT,CASSDNTGELFF
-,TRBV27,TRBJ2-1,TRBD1,TGTGCCAGCAGTTTACCAACCAGGGGGCGATATTACAATGAGCAGTTCTTC,CASSLPTRGRYYNEQFF
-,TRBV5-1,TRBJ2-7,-,TGCGCCAGCAGACGGACAGATAGCTCCTACGAGCAGTACTTC,CASRRTDSSYEQYF
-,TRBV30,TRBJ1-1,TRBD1,TGTGCCTGGAACGATTGGACAGGGCGAACTGAAGCTTTCTTT,CAWNDWTGRTEAFF
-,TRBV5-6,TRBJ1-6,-,TGTGCCAGCAGCTTAGCGATGAGGGCAGCCAATAATTCACCCCTCCACTTT,CASSLAMRAANNSPLHF
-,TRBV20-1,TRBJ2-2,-,TGCAGTGCCCCCAAAACCGGGGAGCTGTTTTTT,CSAPKTGELFF
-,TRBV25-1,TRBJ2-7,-,TGTGCCAGCAGAGGAGGCGTAGCTATCGAGCAGTACTTC,CASRGGVAIEQYF
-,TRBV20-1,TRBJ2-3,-,TGCAGTGCTAGAAGGGAGATTGCCACAGATACGCAGTATTTT,CSARREIATDTQYF
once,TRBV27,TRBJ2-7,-,TGTGCCAGCAAGGCCCCGCGGGGAGGATTGTACGAGCAGTACTTC,CASKAPRGGLYEQYF
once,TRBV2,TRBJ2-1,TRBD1,TGTGCCAGCAGTGAAAGAGGGGGGACAGGGAGCAGCAATGAGCAGTTCTTC,CASSERGGTGSSNEQFF
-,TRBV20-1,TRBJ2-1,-,TGCAGTGCACTTCCCGGGCAGTCCTACAATGAGCAGTTCTTC,CSALPGQSYNEQFF
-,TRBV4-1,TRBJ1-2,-,TGCGCCAGCAGCCAACCTGTATCTAACTATGGCTACACCTTC,CASSQPVSNYGYTF
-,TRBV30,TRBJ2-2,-,TGTGCCTGGAGTTACACTCGGAGCGGTACAACCGGGGAGCTGTTTTTT,CAWSYTRSGTTGELFF
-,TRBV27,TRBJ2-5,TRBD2,TGTGCCAGCAGTTTATCCCCACCACGGGGGGCCCAGTACTTC,CASSLSPPRGAQYF
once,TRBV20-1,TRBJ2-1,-,TGCAGTGCTAGGATTTGGGGGGATGAGCAGTTCTTC,CSARIWGDEQFF
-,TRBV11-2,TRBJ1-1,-,TGTGCCAGCAGCTTAGAAATGAACACTGAAGCTTTCTTT,CASSLEMNTEAFF
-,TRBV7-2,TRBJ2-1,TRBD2,TGTGCCAGCAGCTTAGAAGGACTAGCGGGGGGAAATGAGCAGTTCTTC,CASSLEGLAGGNEQFF
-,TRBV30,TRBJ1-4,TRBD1,TGTGCCTGGAGTCCTCCGGGGACAGGGGTTGAAAAACTGTTTTTT,CAWSPPGTGVEKLFF
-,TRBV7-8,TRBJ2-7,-,TGTGCCAGCAGCTTAACAGGGTACCACGAGCAGTACTTC,CASSLTGYHEQYF
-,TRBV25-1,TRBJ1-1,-,TGTGCCAGCAAAGACACTGAAGCTTTCTTT,CASKDTEAFF
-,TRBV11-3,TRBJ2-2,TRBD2,TGTGCCAGCAGTCTAGCGGGGGGCCTTAACACCGGGGAGCTGTTTTTT,CASSLAGGLNTGELFF
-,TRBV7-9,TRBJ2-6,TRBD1,TGTGCCAGCAGCTCGACAGGGCATGGCTCGCCCTCTGGGGCCAACGTCCTGACTTTC,CASSSTGHGSPSGANVLTF